The T cell receptor (beta chain) described here comes from a study of identical twins. Study-wide points: For out-of-frame beta sequences, excess twin sharing was weaker.

There are 13 residues in the CDR3. Germline values: CDR1 SGHTA, CDR2 FQGTGA. Deletions cut 5 bases from V and 2 bases from J, with 8 bases between. This clonotype was seen ten or more times. No antigen is known for it. A universal primer site came from template switching; cDNA carried unique molecular identifiers. A single record per CDR3 protein comes from TCRdb applying MiXCR to the 5' RACE reads. The sample holds hundreds of thousands of distinct CDR3 sequences, more than 6.5% seen once. This sample also belongs to another study, concerning yellow fever vaccine responses in identical twins.

The gene calls are TRBV7-3 and TRBJ2-3, with D possibly being TRBD2 (5 bases). Specimen: PBMCs. The receptor was derived from a woman between 18 and 29 years old in good health. CDR3 loop: CASSRGLTDTQYF. The CDR3 DNA follows: TGTGCCAGCAGCCGAGGACTCACAGATACGCAGTATTTT.